Listed here are 31 T cell receptor beta chains from one sample, sequenced in a study of T cell repertoires in cytomegalovirus infection. TCRdb itself ran the reads through MiXCR, one entry per CDR3 protein. The sample contains some 230,000 distinct CDR3 sequences, approximately 24% of which appear only once. Sequencing was carried out using CD8+ T cells from PBMCs. All receptors come from a human donor in good health (CMV status not recorded). Some clones in this sample may be carry-over from other donors' samples.

The chain combines TRBV12-3 or TRBV12-4 with TRBJ2-2; D might be TRBD1 or TRBD2, each matching 7 bases. V was shortened by 5 bases and J by 4 bases, with 17 bases between the two germline ends. The CDR3 totals 16 residues. The CDR3 reads CASSAQGGSLTGELFF. As DNA, the CDR3 is TGTGCCAGCAGTGCCCAGGGGGGGAGCCTCACCGGGGAGCTGTTTTTT.

The sample holds a few counts of this clonotype. V usage is TRBV27 and J usage is TRBJ2-6; D unresolved. V was pared by 5 bases and J by 0 bases, with 5 bases between. Germline lookup yields CDR1 MNHEY and CDR2 SMNVEV (reference sequence). The CDR3 has 14 residues. Here the CDR3 reads CASSVYSGANVLTF. CDR3 DNA: TGTGCCAGCAGTGTGTACTCTGGGGCCAACGTCCTGACTTTC. Combining the CDR3 with reference TRBV27 and TRBJ2-6 gives the whole variable domain EAQVTQNPRYLITVTGKKLTVTCSQNMNHEYMSWYRQDPGLGLRQIYYSMNVEVTDKGDVPEGYKVSRKEKRNFPLILESPSPNQTSLYFCASSVYSGANVLTFGAGSRLTVL.

In this sample, this clonotype turned up many times. The V and J genes are TRBV12-3 or TRBV12-4 and TRBJ2-7; TRBD2 might be the D (7 bases). The CDR3 is 13 amino acids. V lost 7 bases, J lost 2 bases, and 12 bases lay in between. DNA of the CDR3: TGTGCCAGCACTGGAGGGGGGGCCTACGAGCAGTACTTC. It yields the protein CASTGGGAYEQYF.

This clonotype showed up just a few times. The rearrangement uses TRBV12-3 or TRBV12-4 and TRBJ1-2; 10 bases align to TRBD1. This CDR3 has 14 amino acids. The V and J ends lost 10 bases and 1 base, in that order; junction bases with no gene match: 6. The CDR3 is CAIWTGGNNYGYTF. The CDR3 bases are TGTGCCATCTGGACAGGGGGAAATAACTATGGCTACACCTTC.

The gene calls are TRBV2 and TRBJ2-7; D is uncertain. Germline CDR1 and CDR2: SNHLY and FYNNEI. Trimming took off 8 bases at V and 2 bases at J, with 10 bases between the two ends. The CDR3 sequence is 12 residues long. The CDR3, as DNA: TGTGCCAGCCTTGGTAATCCCTACGAGCAGTACTTC. Translated, it gives CASLGNPYEQYF.

This clonotype was seen more than once but under ten times. V gene TRBV27 combines with J gene TRBJ1-2, with 11 bases that match TRBD1. Germline CDR1 and CDR2: MNHEY and SMNVEV (reference sequence). V was clipped by 4 bases and J by 8 bases; unmatched bases: 3. The CDR3 has 13 amino acids. The CDR3 nucleotides are TGTGCCAGCAGTTGGACAGGGGGCGAAGGCTACACCTTC. Amino acid sequence: CASSWTGGEGYTF.

This clonotype was counted only a few times. The chain combines TRBV5-5 with TRBJ2-4; 8 nucleotides align to TRBD1. The CDR3 is 14 amino acids. J was trimmed by 4 bases and V by 0 bases; bases with no gene match: 0. CDR1 and CDR2 from the germline V gene are SGHKS and YYEKEE (reference sequence). CDR3 region: CASSLGQGKNIQYF. The DNA of the CDR3 is TGTGCCAGCAGCTTGGGACAGGGGAAAAACATTCAGTACTTC. The full variable domain, with the rest looked up from reference TRBV5-5 and TRBJ2-4, is DAGVTQSPTHLIKTRGQQVTLRCSPISGHKSVSWYQQVLGQGPQFIFQYYEKEERGRGNFPDRFSARQFPNYSSELNVNALLLGDSALYLCASSLGQGKNIQYFGAGTRLSVL.

This sequence joins TRBV14 and TRBJ2-3; 14 positions match TRBD2. J gave up 1 base and V 4 bases, and 13 bases lay outside the gene matches. Germline lookup yields CDR1 SGHDN and CDR2 FVKESK. The CDR3 contains 20 residues. The CDR3 spells CASSLRGRLAGGPGTDTQYF. CDR3 bases: TGTGCCAGCAGCCTCAGGGGGCGACTAGCGGGGGGGCCGGGCACAGATACGCAGTATTTT.

The V call is TRBV4-1, the J call TRBJ2-2; TRBD1 might be the D (6 bases). This CDR3 has 15 amino acids. Trimming removed 7 bases from V and 2 bases from J, with 14 bases in between. Per the germline V gene, CDR1 is MGHRA and CDR2 is YSYEKL. The CDR3 reads CASNHRDTNTGELFF. CDR3 coding DNA: TGCGCCAGCAACCACCGGGACACAAACACCGGGGAGCTGTTTTTT.

This clonotype has ten or more counts. The CDR3 DNA follows: TGCAGCGTTGAATTTCGGCCTTATGGCTACACCTTC. It translates to CSVEFRPYGYTF. V and J are TRBV29-1 and TRBJ1-2; D is unresolved. The CDR3 contains 12 residues. CDR1 and CDR2 from the germline V gene are SQVTM and ANQGSEA. Trimming left V 2 bases short and J 5 bases short, with 9 bases between.

The V call is TRBV4-1, the J call TRBJ1-5; D not certain. In germline, CDR1 is MGHRA, CDR2 YSYEKL. The CDR3 length is 15 residues. Deletions cut 0 bases from V and 1 base from J, with 7 bases between. The CDR3 DNA sequence: TGCGCCAGCAGCCAAGAGTCGTGGAGCAATCAGCCCCAGCATTTT. Translated, it gives CASSQESWSNQPQHF.

There are a few counts of this clonotype. The CDR3 DNA follows: TGTGCCAGCAGTTCGGTCGCAGCGGGCGCCTCGAACACTGAAGCTTTCTTT. It translates to CASSSVAAGASNTEAFF. This chain connects TRBV28 to TRBJ1-1; D is unclear. The CDR3 runs 17 residues. CDR1 and CDR2 from the germline V gene are MDHEN and SYDVKM. Trimming cost V 4 bases and J 1 base, with 19 bases left between them.

The chain recombines TRBV7-9 with TRBJ2-7; D unresolved. V lost 0 bases and J lost 5, with 8 bases in between. Germline loops: CDR1 SEHNR, CDR2 FQNEAQ (reference sequence). This CDR3 comprises 13 residues. DNA of the CDR3: TGTGCCAGCAGCTTAGCCCCCGAAAACGAGCAGTACTTC. Encoded protein: CASSLAPENEQYF.

CDR3 coding DNA: TGTGCCAGCAAGCAGTCGGGGATCGGCACTGAAGCTTTCTTT. The encoded protein is CASKQSGIGTEAFF. The J gene is TRBJ1-1, the V gene TRBV6-6; D remains ambiguous. This CDR3 has 14 amino acids. Germline loops: CDR1 MNHNY, CDR2 SVGAGI (reference sequence). V gave up 7 bases and J gave up 4 bases, with 16 bases separating them.

This clonotype has only a few counts. The chain recombines TRBV28 with TRBJ1-2, with 7 positions matching TRBD1. From germline, CDR1 is MDHEN and CDR2 SYDVKM. The CDR3 extends over 16 amino acids. V was pared by 6 bases and J by 0 bases, with 10 bases of the junction left unmatched. The CDR3 reads CASSFVGGGTNYGYTF. In nucleotides, the CDR3 is TGTGCCAGCAGCTTTGTCGGAGGGGGCACTAACTATGGCTACACCTTC.

This sequence joins TRBV12-3 or TRBV12-4 and TRBJ2-3; 9 bases map to TRBD2. The CDR3 runs 16 residues. Trimming at V came to 1 base and at J to 4 bases, leaving 6 bases not matched to a gene. CDR3 nucleotides: TGTGCCAGCAGTTTAGTGGTGCTAGCGGGGCCAGATACGCAGTATTTT. Its protein is CASSLVVLAGPDTQYF.

This clonotype was seen once. The gene calls are TRBV28 and TRBJ1-2, with TRBD1 matching over 8 bases. Germline-derived CDR1 and CDR2 are MDHEN and SYDVKM. This CDR3 region has 15 residues. With 5 bases clipped from V and 4 bases from J, the junction kept 9 bases outside the gene matches. Here the CDR3 DNA reads TGTGCCAGCAGTCACAAAACAGGGGGAACCTATGGCTACACCTTC. Its translation is CASSHKTGGTYGYTF.

The chain employs TRBV27 and TRBJ2-6, with D perhaps TRBD1 (5 bases). The CDR3 totals 15 residues. CDR1 is MNHEY, CDR2 SMNVEV, per germline (reference sequence). V was pared by 3 bases and J by 4 bases, with 10 bases between. DNA of the CDR3: TGTGCCAGCAGTTTGTATGGGGCAGGGGCCAACGTCCTGACTTTC. This codes for CASSLYGAGANVLTF.

The chain combines TRBV28 with TRBJ2-2; possibly TRBD1 for D (5 bases). Germline V gene lookup returns CDR1 MDHEN and CDR2 SYDVKM. V was clipped by 1 base and J by 8 bases, with 14 bases between them. The CDR3 totals 15 residues. The CDR3: CASSLLQDLRGELFF. CDR3 DNA sequence: TGTGCCAGCAGTTTATTACAGGATCTCAGAGGGGAGCTGTTTTTT.

This clonotype was seen more than once but under ten times. V usage is TRBV18 and J usage is TRBJ2-7, with D uncertain. CDR1 is KGHSH, CDR2 LQKENI, per germline. Trimming took off 0 bases at V and 2 bases at J, with 8 bases between the two ends. CDR3 length: 14 amino acids. The CDR3 region has the DNA TGTGCCAGCTCACCACCGGATCTAACCTACGAGCAGTACTTC. The encoded protein is CASSPPDLTYEQYF.

Only a few counts were recorded for this clonotype. The CDR3 protein is CASRPGTSGPNEQFF. The CDR3 coding sequence is TGTGCCAGCAGACCCGGGACTAGCGGACCCAATGAGCAGTTCTTC. The V gene is TRBV2, the J gene TRBJ2-1; 11 bases match TRBD2. The CDR3 sequence is 15 residues long. V shed 6 bases, J shed 6 bases, and the junction held 7 bases outside the gene matches. Germline CDR1 and CDR2: SNHLY and FYNNEI.

This clonotype was picked up many times. V is TRBV10-3 and J is TRBJ1-5; no definite D call. CDR3 size: 12 residues. Germline V gene sequence: CDR1 ENHRY, CDR2 SYGVKD. V was cut by 3 bases and J by 6 bases, with 6 bases left in between. CDR3 in amino acids: CAISDRSQPQHF. The CDR3 nucleotides read TGTGCCATCAGTGATCGGAGTCAGCCCCAGCATTTT.

The rearrangement joins TRBV19 to TRBJ2-1, with 10 bases aligning to TRBD2. The CDR3 has 15 residues. The V gene's germline CDR1 is LNHDA and CDR2 SQIVND (reference sequence). After removal of 9 bases from V and 1 base from J, the junction contained 6 bases not matched to a gene. The CDR3 sequence is CASNSGGPSYNEQFF. The CDR3 DNA reads as TGTGCCAGCAATAGCGGGGGGCCGTCCTACAATGAGCAGTTCTTC.

This clonotype was detected ten times or more. V is TRBV28 and J is TRBJ2-7, with 11 nucleotides matching TRBD1. Trimming cost V 5 bases and J 5 bases; bases outside gene matches: 11. The germline V gene has CDR1 MDHEN and CDR2 SYDVKM. This CDR3 has 16 amino acids. The CDR3 spells CASSLIRTGGFNEQYF. In nucleotides, the CDR3 is TGTGCCAGCAGTCTTATTCGGACAGGGGGCTTCAACGAGCAGTACTTC.

There are a few counts of this clonotype. The CDR3: CASSTDRVSSPLHF. For the CDR3, the DNA is TGTGCCAGCAGTACCGACAGGGTCTCTTCACCCCTCCACTTT. The chain employs TRBV27 and TRBJ1-6; 7 positions match TRBD1. From germline, CDR1 is MNHEY and CDR2 SMNVEV (reference sequence). The CDR3 is made up of 14 amino acids. The trim removed 5 bases at V and 9 bases at J, leaving 7 bases unmatched.

This clonotype was seen at least ten times. The chain is built from TRBV5-5 and TRBJ2-2; no clear D gene. This CDR3 spans 13 amino acids. Germline loops: CDR1 SGHKS, CDR2 YYEKEE (reference sequence). The V gene lost 4 bases and the J gene lost 2 bases, with 6 bases spanning the gap. This CDR3 is CASSPPNTGELFF. DNA for the CDR3: TGTGCCAGCAGCCCTCCTAACACCGGGGAGCTGTTTTTT.

In this sample, this clonotype turned up many times. The V gene is TRBV7-6, the J gene TRBJ2-2; D is ambiguous. The CDR3 runs 14 residues. V dropped 1 base and J dropped 1 base, with 4 bases sitting between them. The germline gives CDR1 SGHVS, CDR2 FNYEAQ. CDR3 coding DNA: TGTGCCAGCAGCTTAGTGGAGAACACCGGGGAGCTGTTTTTT. Translation: CASSLVENTGELFF.

The J gene is TRBJ2-7, the V gene TRBV20-1; 13 bases agree with TRBD2. This CDR3 contains 14 residues. V lost 6 bases to trimming and J lost 2 bases; unmatched junction nucleotides: 4. The germline gives CDR1 DFQATT, CDR2 SNEGSKA (reference sequence). The CDR3 nucleotides are TGCAGTGCCTCGGGGACTAGCGGGACCTACGAGCAGTACTTC. Amino acid sequence: CSASGTSGTYEQYF.

V gene TRBV19 combines with J gene TRBJ2-7; 13 nucleotides align to TRBD2. Looked up from germline, CDR1 is LNHDA and CDR2 is SQIVND (reference sequence). The CDR3 is 13 residues long. Germline trimming cut 6 bases from V and 13 bases from J; bases unmatched to any gene: 9. In DNA, the CDR3 is TGTGCCAGTAGCCTACTAGCGGGGGGGCCGTTCTACTTC. This sequence encodes CASSLLAGGPFYF.

This clonotype was seen more than once but under ten times. This rearrangement joins TRBV28 to TRBJ2-3, with 12 bases lining up with TRBD2. Germline assignment: CDR1 MDHEN and CDR2 SYDVKM. This CDR3 is built from 17 residues. V trimming: 1 base; J trimming: 6 bases; junction bases outside the gene matches: 8. The CDR3 reads CASSLFTSGGPPDTQYF. CDR3 sequence (DNA): TGTGCCAGCAGTTTATTCACTAGCGGGGGGCCCCCGGATACGCAGTATTTT.

The chain has TRBV2 and TRBJ1-1, with unresolved D. In germline, CDR1 is SNHLY, CDR2 FYNNEI. V lost 2 bases and J lost 1, with 8 bases in between. There are 14 residues in the CDR3. The DNA of the CDR3 is TGTGCCAGCAGTGAAACCGGGGAGAACACTGAAGCTTTCTTT. Its translation is CASSETGENTEAFF.